This entry lists 7 T cell receptor beta chains sequenced from one sample in a study of PD-L1 blockade in urothelial cancer (dated by TCRdb to about 2017). Library prep was done by the immunoSEQ multiplex PCR assay. TCRdb provides this immuneACCESS table in a form limited to in-frame rearrangements. Some clones are lacking; in checked studies, under half of them reflect an unresolved V gene, and why the rest are absent is not known. This sample holds more than 65,000 clones; 75% to 90% were observed only once. Jointly, the top ten make up around 5.3% of the sample. The source was PBMCs, collected around atezolizumab (anti-PD-L1) treatment. These receptors all come from a woman aged 70-85 years with urothelial cancer.

The chain recombines TRBV5-1 with TRBJ2-7; possibly TRBD1 for D (6 bases). The V and J ends lost 3 bases and 3 bases respectively, with 13 bases between them. The V gene's germline CDR1 is SGHRS and CDR2 YFSETQ. This CDR3 spans 14 amino acids. CDR3 sequence: CASSWYRDNYEQYF. CDR3 nucleotides: TGCGCCAGCAGCTGGTACAGGGATAACTACGAGCAGTACTTC.

J is TRBJ2-2 and V is TRBV5-1, with D possibly being TRBD1 (5 bases). V was trimmed by 5 bases and J by 5 bases, leaving 13 bases between them. The CDR3 length is 14 residues. Germline V CDR1 and CDR2: SGHRS, YFSETQ. CDR3 bases: TGCGCCAGCAGAAGACAGTACGGTACCGGGGAGCTGTTTTTT. Translating it yields CASRRQYGTGELFF.

The chain combines TRBV9 with TRBJ1-2, with 7 positions matching TRBD1. CDR1 is SGDLS and CDR2 is YYNGEE in the germline V gene. This CDR3 comprises 15 residues. Trimming removed 0 bases from V and 2 bases from J; junction bases left unmatched: 4. The CDR3 DNA reads TGTGCCAGCAGCGTAGGACAGGGAGGAAACTATGGCTACACCTTC. Translated, it gives CASSVGQGGNYGYTF.

This clone has only a few counts. J is TRBJ1-6 and V is TRBV5-1; the D gene is possibly TRBD1 (6 bases). The CDR3 runs to 15 residues. Germline-derived CDR1 and CDR2 are SGHRS and YFSETQ. V lost 4 bases to trimming and J lost 4 bases, with 12 bases between them. CDR3 nucleotides: TGCGCCAGCAGCCTGGACAGAAGATATAATTCACCCCTCCACTTT. It translates to CASSLDRRYNSPLHF.

This clone showed up just a few times. The V and J genes are TRBV7-9 and TRBJ2-3; 10 bases align to TRBD2. With 4 bases clipped from V and 5 bases from J, the junction kept 12 bases outside the gene matches. This CDR3 is 17 amino acids long. Germline-derived CDR1 and CDR2 are SEHNR and FQNEAQ (reference sequence). The CDR3 sequence: CASSSPLSGGAGDTQYF. CDR3 in DNA: TGTGCCAGCAGCTCCCCACTGAGCGGGGGGGCCGGAGATACGCAGTATTTT.

The chain is built from TRBV19 and TRBJ2-7; D remains unclear. The better agreement between TRBJ2-5 and the DNA end casts doubt on the J call. The CDR3 consists of 14 residues. Germline lookup yields CDR1 LNHDA and CDR2 SQIVND (reference sequence). CDR3 sequence reads: CASSIAVGPETQYF. The CDR3 DNA is TGTGCCAGTAGTATAGCAGTGGGCCCAGAGACCCAGTACTTC.

The V call is TRBV10-3, the J call TRBJ1-1; 8 nucleotides match TRBD1. The CDR3 extends over 15 amino acids. The germline V gene has CDR1 ENHRY and CDR2 SYGVKD. V was clipped by 6 bases and J by 2 bases; unmatched bases: 8. The CDR3 reads CAISPTGVLNTEAFF. In DNA form, the CDR3 reads TGTGCCATCAGCCCGACAGGGGTTCTCAACACTGAAGCTTTCTTT.